Listed below are T cell receptor beta chains from one sample, sequenced in a study of blood T cell repertoires in COVID-19. TCRdb's table, derived via immunoSEQ multiplex PCR, lists solely in-frame clones and lacks some. The sample consists of hundreds of thousands of clones, 85% to 90% of them appearing once. Sequencing was performed on PBMCs or T cells enriched from blood (not recorded which). The receptors stem from a man aged 30 to 39 who had recovered from COVID-19. CDR3s include the opening cysteine and the closing phenylalanine or tryptophan. D genes are given only for firm matches. Clone size is not always given. Where it is, it says once, few, many or a class for expanded clones.

>.|TRBV5-4|TRBJ2-2|.
CASSLDTSSTGELFF
TGTGCCAGCAGCTTGGACACCTCCTCCACCGGGGAGCTGTTTTTT
>.|TRBV6-1|TRBJ1-6|.
CASSELLFNSPLHF
TGTGCCAGCAGTGAACTTCTTTTCAATTCACCCCTCCACTTT
>.|TRBV29-1|TRBJ2-5|.
CSVGQNQETQYF
TGCAGCGTTGGACAGAACCAAGAGACCCAGTACTTC
>TRBD1|TRBV7-8|TRBJ2-7|.
CASSLSTGTELYEQYF
TGTGCCAGCAGCTTATCCACCGGGACAGAACTTTACGAGCAGTACTTC
>TRBD2|TRBV6-5|TRBJ2-7|.
CASSYASGTAVYEQYF
TGTGCCAGCAGTTACGCTAGCGGGACTGCGGTCTACGAGCAGTACTTC
>.|TRBV7-9|TRBJ1-1|.
CASSVTGFNTEAFF
TGTGCCAGCAGCGTTACAGGGTTTAACACTGAAGCTTTCTTT
>.|TRBV28|TRBJ2-1|.
CVTGGTLLEQFF
TGTGTTACGGGCGGGACTCTTCTTGAGCAGTTCTTC
>.|TRBV12-3/TRBV12-4|TRBJ2-7|.
CASSLTGYEQYF
TGTGCCAGCAGTTTGACAGGTTACGAGCAGTACTTC
>.|TRBV5-6|TRBJ1-2|.
CASSLGEDYGYTF
TGTGCCAGCAGCTTGGGAGAGGACTATGGCTACACCTTC
>.|TRBV6-5|TRBJ1-4|.
CATQTGYATNEKLFF
TGTGCCACCCAGACAGGTTACGCAACTAATGAAAAACTGTTTTTT
>.|TRBV7-9|TRBJ1-6|once
CASSLGVAANSPLHF
TGTGCCAGCAGCTTAGGGGTGGCAGCGAATTCACCCCTCCACTTT
>TRBD1|TRBV18|TRBJ1-6|.
CASSPLSGQGNSPLHF
TGTGCCAGCTCACCACTGTCGGGACAGGGTAATTCACCCCTCCACTTT
>TRBD2|TRBV10-2|TRBJ2-3|.
CASSGTSGTDTQYF
TGCGCCAGCAGTGGTACTAGCGGCACAGATACGCAGTATTTT
>TRBD2|TRBV9|TRBJ2-5|.
CASSVRGSLQETQYF
TGTGCCAGCAGCGTACGCGGGAGTTTGCAAGAGACCCAGTACTTC
>.|TRBV18|TRBJ2-3|.
CASSPPGGKSTDTQYF
TGTGCCAGCTCACCACCCGGGGGTAAAAGCACAGATACGCAGTATTTT
>TRBD1|TRBV2|TRBJ2-7|.
CASSQAGGTYEQYF
TGTGCCAGCAGCCAGGCAGGGGGCACATACGAGCAGTACTTC
>.|TRBV5-4|TRBJ1-1|.
CASSSVWAEAFF
TGTGCCAGCAGCTCGGTGTGGGCAGAAGCTTTCTTT
>TRBD2|TRBV11-3|TRBJ2-1|.
CASSFSGSGNEQFF
TGTGCCAGCAGCTTTAGCGGGAGCGGCAATGAGCAGTTCTTC
>.|TRBV7-9|TRBJ2-7|.
CASSLQGNEQYF
TGTGCCAGCAGTCTACAGGGAAACGAGCAGTACTTC
>TRBD2|TRBV3-1/TRBV3-2|TRBJ2-3|.
CASSAISGINTDTQYF
TGTGCCAGCAGCGCGATCAGCGGGATAAACACAGATACGCAGTATTTT
>TRBD1|TRBV7-8|TRBJ2-3|.
CASSLSGQGPYTQYF
TGTGCCAGCAGCTTAAGTGGACAGGGTCCCTATACGCAGTATTTT
>.|TRBV5-1|TRBJ2-2|.
CASSLTGNANTGELFF
TGCGCCAGCAGCTTAACGGGGAACGCGAACACCGGGGAGCTGTTTTTT
>.|TRBV7-9|TRBJ2-7|.
CASSLAGPLPYEQYF
TGTGCCAGCAGCTTAGCGGGGCCTCTCCCCTACGAGCAGTACTTC
>TRBD1|TRBV10-3|TRBJ2-5|.
CAISRGQARQETQYF
TGTGCCATCAGCCGCGGACAGGCGAGACAAGAGACCCAGTACTTC
>.|TRBV5-5|TRBJ1-5|.
CASSQFWTRDQPQHF
TGTGCCAGCAGCCAGTTCTGGACGCGGGATCAGCCCCAGCATTTT
>TRBD1|TRBV12-3/TRBV12-4|TRBJ1-2|.
CASRDREHYGYTF
TGTGCCAGCCGGGACAGGGAGCACTATGGCTACACCTTC
>TRBD2|TRBV5-1|TRBJ2-1|once
CASSFGASGTGEQFF
TGCGCCAGCAGCTTCGGGGCTAGCGGGACTGGTGAGCAGTTCTTC
>TRBD2|TRBV19|TRBJ2-3|once
CASSIGLAGGTDTQYF
TGTGCCAGTAGTATAGGACTAGCGGGAGGGACGGATACGCAGTATTTT
>.|TRBV27|TRBJ2-1|.
CASSSAAGEQFF
TGTGCCAGCAGTTCCGCGGCTGGGGAGCAGTTCTTC
>.|TRBV5-8|TRBJ2-1|few
CASSLGLAQDEQFF
TGTGCCAGCAGCTTGGGATTAGCGCAGGATGAGCAGTTCTTC
>TRBD2|TRBV7-9|TRBJ2-2|.
CASRQSGSVVTGELFF
TGTGCCAGCAGACAAAGCGGGAGTGTTGTCACCGGGGAGCTGTTTTTT
>TRBD2|TRBV10-2|TRBJ2-5|.
CASNSGREAGTQYF
TGCGCCAGCAATAGCGGGAGGGAGGCCGGGACCCAGTACTTC
>.|TRBV5-1|TRBJ2-3|.
CASSSGFLTDTQYF
TGCGCCAGCAGCTCAGGGTTCCTCACAGATACGCAGTATTTT
>TRBD1|TRBV4-1|TRBJ1-4|.
CASSQEGQGNEKLFF
TGCGCCAGCAGCCAAGAGGGACAGGGGAATGAAAAACTGTTTTTT
>.|TRBV5-4|TRBJ1-1|.
CASSLGWGRANTEAFF
TGTGCCAGCAGCTTGGGGTGGGGCAGGGCGAACACTGAAGCTTTCTTT
>.|TRBV27|TRBJ2-7|.
CASSLGTGPYEQYF
TGTGCCAGCAGTTTAGGGACTGGTCCCTACGAGCAGTACTTC
>.|TRBV10-3|TRBJ2-7|.
CAIREKSYSSSEQYF
TGTGCCATCAGAGAAAAGAGTTACTCCTCGAGCGAGCAGTACTTC
>TRBD2|TRBV7-2|TRBJ2-3|.
CASSLKQTSGRTDTQYF
TGTGCCAGCAGCTTAAAGCAGACTAGCGGGAGAACAGATACGCAGTATTTT
>.|TRBV24-1|TRBJ2-2|.
CATSDFRLAGTGELFF
TGTGCCACCAGTGATTTTAGGCTAGCCGGCACCGGGGAGCTGTTTTTT
>TRBD2|TRBV27|TRBJ2-1|once
CASRWTSGGEQFF
TGTGCCAGCAGGTGGACTAGTGGCGGTGAGCAGTTCTTC
>.|TRBV21-1|TRBJ1-3|.
CASSPPPDTSGNTIYF
TGTGCCAGCTCTCCCCCCCCCGACACCTCTGGAAACACCATATATTTT
>.|TRBV28|TRBJ1-5|.
CASSLRQGNQPQHF
TGTGCCAGCAGTTTAAGGCAGGGCAATCAGCCCCAGCATTTT
>TRBD1|TRBV9|TRBJ2-3|few
CASNRQQGADTQYF
TGTGCCAGCAATCGTCAACAGGGGGCAGATACGCAGTATTTT
>.|TRBV28|TRBJ1-1|.
CASSQPGRSEAFF
TGTGCCAGCAGCCAACCTGGGCGAAGTGAAGCTTTCTTT